The clone carrying this T cell receptor beta chain was recorded once. The CDR3 runs to 16 residues. After removal of 3 bases from V and 3 bases from J, the junction contained 11 bases not matched to a gene. Germline CDR1 and CDR2: SEHNR and FQNEAQ (reference sequence). This sample was included in a study of blood T cell repertoires in COVID-19. Whole-study context: The study drew acute and convalescent COVID-19 samples from the United States, Italy and Spain.

The repertoire was sequenced with immunoSEQ multiplex PCR; TCRdb's copy has only in-frame clones and lacks some. Here the sample spans 390,000 or so clones, roughly 90% being singletons. During active infection, Seattle patients enrolled and were then monitored through disease. This sequence was found in a woman under 40 with COVID-19, enrolled during active disease. V is TRBV7-9 and J is TRBJ2-7, with 7 nucleotides matching TRBD1. The sample consisted of peripheral blood. CDR3 residues: CASSFRAGTVDYEQYF. In nucleotides, the CDR3 is TGTGCCAGCAGCTTCCGCGCCGGGACAGTGGACTACGAGCAGTACTTC.